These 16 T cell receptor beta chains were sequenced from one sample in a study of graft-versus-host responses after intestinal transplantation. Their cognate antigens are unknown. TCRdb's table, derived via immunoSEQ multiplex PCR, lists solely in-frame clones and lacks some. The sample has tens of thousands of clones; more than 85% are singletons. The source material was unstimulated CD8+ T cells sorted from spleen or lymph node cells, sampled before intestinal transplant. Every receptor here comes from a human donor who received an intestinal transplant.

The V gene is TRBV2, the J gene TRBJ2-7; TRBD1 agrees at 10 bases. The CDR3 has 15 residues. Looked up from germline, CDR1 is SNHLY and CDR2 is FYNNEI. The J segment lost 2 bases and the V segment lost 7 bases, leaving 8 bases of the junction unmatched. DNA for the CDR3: TGTGCCAGCAATGACGTAGGGACAGGGGCCTACGAGCAGTACTTC. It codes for CASNDVGTGAYEQYF.

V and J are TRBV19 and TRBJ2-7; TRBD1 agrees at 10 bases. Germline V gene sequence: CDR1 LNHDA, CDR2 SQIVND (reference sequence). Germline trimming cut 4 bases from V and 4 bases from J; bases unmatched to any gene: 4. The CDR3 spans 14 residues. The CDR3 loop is CASSTGTGEYEQYF. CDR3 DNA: TGTGCCAGTAGTACCGGGACAGGGGAATACGAGCAGTACTTC.

CDR3 DNA sequence: TGTGCCAGCAGCCCTGATCGGGGGGGGCCCTACGAGCAGTACTTC. Amino acids: CASSPDRGGPYEQYF. The chain joins TRBV7-9 to TRBJ2-7, with 8 bases matching TRBD2. The ends lost 5 bases at V and 2 bases at J; junction bases unmatched: 8. The CDR3 is 15 amino acids. Germline V CDR1 and CDR2: SEHNR, FQNEAQ (reference sequence).

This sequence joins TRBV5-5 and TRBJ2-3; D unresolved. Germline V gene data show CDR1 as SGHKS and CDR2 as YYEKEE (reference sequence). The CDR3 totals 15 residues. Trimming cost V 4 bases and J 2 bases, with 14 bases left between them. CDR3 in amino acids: CASSPTPAVTDTQYF. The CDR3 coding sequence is TGTGCCAGCAGCCCGACCCCGGCGGTCACAGATACGCAGTATTTT. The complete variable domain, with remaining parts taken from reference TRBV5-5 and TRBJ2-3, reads DAGVTQSPTHLIKTRGQQVTLRCSPISGHKSVSWYQQVLGQGPQFIFQYYEKEERGRGNFPDRFSARQFPNYSSELNVNALLLGDSALYLCASSPTPAVTDTQYFGPGTRLTVL.

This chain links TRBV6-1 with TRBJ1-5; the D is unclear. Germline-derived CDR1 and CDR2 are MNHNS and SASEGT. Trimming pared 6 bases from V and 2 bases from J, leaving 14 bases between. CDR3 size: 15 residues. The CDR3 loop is CASRNRTAGNQPQHF. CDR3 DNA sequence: TGTGCCAGCAGAAATAGAACAGCGGGCAATCAGCCCCAGCATTTT.

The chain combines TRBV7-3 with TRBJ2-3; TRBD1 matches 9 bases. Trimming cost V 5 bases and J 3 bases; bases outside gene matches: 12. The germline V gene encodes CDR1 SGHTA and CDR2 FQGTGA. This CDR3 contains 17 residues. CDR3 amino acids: CASSTPTGGGGTDTQYF. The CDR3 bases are TGTGCCAGCAGCACCCCGACAGGGGGTGGTGGTACAGATACGCAGTATTTT.

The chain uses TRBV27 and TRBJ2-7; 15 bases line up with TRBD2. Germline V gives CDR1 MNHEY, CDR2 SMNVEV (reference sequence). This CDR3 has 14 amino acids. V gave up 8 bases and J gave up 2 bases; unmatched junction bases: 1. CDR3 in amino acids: CASRTSGGAYEQYF. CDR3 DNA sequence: TGTGCCAGCCGGACTAGCGGGGGGGCCTACGAGCAGTACTTC.

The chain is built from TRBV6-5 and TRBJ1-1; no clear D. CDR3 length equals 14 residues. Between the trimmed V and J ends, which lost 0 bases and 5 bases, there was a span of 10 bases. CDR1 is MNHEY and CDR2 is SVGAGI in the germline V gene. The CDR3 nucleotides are TGTGCCAGCAGTTACTCGATTTCGGGGACTGAAGCTTTCTTT. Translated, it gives CASSYSISGTEAFF.

The CDR3 DNA follows: TGTGCCTGGAGTGTAGGGAGAGCCAATGAGCAGTTCTTC. This translates into CAWSVGRANEQFF. The chain combines TRBV30 with TRBJ2-1, with D perhaps matching TRBD2 (5 bases). With 0 bases removed from V and 6 bases from J, the gap between germline ends came to 9 bases. Per the germline V gene, CDR1 is GTSNPN and CDR2 is SVGIG (reference sequence). This CDR3 has 13 residues.

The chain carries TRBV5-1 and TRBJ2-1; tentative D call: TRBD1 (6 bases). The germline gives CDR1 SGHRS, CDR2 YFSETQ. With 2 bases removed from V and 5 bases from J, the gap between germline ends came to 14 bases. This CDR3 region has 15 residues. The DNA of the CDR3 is TGCGCCAGCAGCTTAGGAACAGGGCTCGACAATGAGCAGTTCTTC. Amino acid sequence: CASSLGTGLDNEQFF.

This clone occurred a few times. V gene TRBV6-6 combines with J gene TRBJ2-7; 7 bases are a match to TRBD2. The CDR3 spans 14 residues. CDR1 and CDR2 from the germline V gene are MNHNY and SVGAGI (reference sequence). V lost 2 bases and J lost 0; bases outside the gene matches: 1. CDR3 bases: TGTGCCAGCAGTTACGGGGGGGGCTCCTACGAGCAGTACTTC. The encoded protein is CASSYGGGSYEQYF.

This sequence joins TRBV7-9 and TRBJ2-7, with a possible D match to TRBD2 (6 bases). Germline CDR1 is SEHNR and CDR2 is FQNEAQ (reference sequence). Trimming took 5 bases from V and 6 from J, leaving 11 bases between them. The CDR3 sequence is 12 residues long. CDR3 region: CASSLGGSEQYF. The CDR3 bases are TGTGCCAGCAGCCTGGGGGGTTCCGAGCAGTACTTC.

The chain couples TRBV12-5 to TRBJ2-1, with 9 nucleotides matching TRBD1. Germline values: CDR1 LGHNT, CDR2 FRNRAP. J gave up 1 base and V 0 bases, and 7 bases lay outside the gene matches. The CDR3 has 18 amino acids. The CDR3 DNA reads TGTGCTAGTGGTTTGGTTATGACCGGGACAGGGTCCTACAATGAGCAGTTCTTC. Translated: CASGLVMTGTGSYNEQFF.

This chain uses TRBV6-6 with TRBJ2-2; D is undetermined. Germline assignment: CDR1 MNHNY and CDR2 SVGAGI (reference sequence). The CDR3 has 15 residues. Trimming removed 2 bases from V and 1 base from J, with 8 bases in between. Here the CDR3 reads CASSYPPGNTGELFF. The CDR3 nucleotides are TGTGCCAGCAGTTACCCTCCAGGGAACACCGGGGAGCTGTTTTTT.

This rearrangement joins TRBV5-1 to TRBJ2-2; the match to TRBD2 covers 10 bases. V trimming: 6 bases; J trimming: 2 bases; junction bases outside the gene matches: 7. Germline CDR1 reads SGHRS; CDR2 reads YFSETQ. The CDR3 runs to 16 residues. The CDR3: CASTGLAGANTGELFF. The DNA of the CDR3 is TGCGCCAGCACCGGGCTAGCGGGAGCAAACACCGGGGAGCTGTTTTTT.

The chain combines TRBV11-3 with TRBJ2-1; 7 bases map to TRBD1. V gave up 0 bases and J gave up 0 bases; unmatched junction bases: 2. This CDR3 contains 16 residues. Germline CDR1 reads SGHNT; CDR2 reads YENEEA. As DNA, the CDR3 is TGTGCCAGCAGCTTAGAGGCAGGGGGCTCCTACAATGAGCAGTTCTTC. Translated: CASSLEAGGSYNEQFF.